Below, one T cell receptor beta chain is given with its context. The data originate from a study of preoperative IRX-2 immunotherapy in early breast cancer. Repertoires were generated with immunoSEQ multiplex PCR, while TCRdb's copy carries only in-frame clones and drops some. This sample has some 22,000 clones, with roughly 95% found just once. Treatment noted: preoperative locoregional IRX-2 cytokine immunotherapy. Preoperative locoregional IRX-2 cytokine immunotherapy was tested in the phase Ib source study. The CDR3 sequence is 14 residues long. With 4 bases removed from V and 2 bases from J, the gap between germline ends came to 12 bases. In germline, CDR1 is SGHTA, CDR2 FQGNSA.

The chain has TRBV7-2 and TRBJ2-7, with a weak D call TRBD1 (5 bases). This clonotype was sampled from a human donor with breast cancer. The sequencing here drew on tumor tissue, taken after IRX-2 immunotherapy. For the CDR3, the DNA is TGTGCCAGCAGCTCACTGGACACTACCTACGAGCAGTACTTC. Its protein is CASSSLDTTYEQYF.